The clone carrying this T cell receptor (beta chain) is medium-sized (0.01 to 0.1%) within its sample. Its antigen is unknown. The sample is drawn from a study of cytomegalovirus exposure and HLA in healthy donors. On the study more broadly: There were about 86 million unique TCRs (from HLA-typed donors) in an early data release.

A multiplex PCR was run with 60 Vbeta primers and 13 Jbeta primers. Generated by immunoSEQ multiplex PCR, the TCRdb table keeps only in-frame clones and is missing some. This sample has approximately 150,000 clones; about two thirds occur once, and the top ten carry around 4%. The CDR3 length is 12 residues. Germline loops: CDR1 SGHDT, CDR2 YYEEEE. V gave up 8 bases and J gave up 3 bases, with 10 bases separating them. It was healthy bone marrow donors who served as donors. Study-wide results and limits: Association with HLA alleles at 0.05 false discovery rate was found for around 17,000 TCR beta sequences in a later analysis.

The chain uses TRBV5-6 and TRBJ2-3; tentatively, D is TRBD1 (6 bases). The specimen sequenced was PBMCs. The receptor's source is a woman younger than 35 in good health and CMV-seropositive. The CDR3 reads CASTGQTDTQYF. The CDR3 nucleotides read TGTGCCAGTACAGGACAGACAGATACGCAGTATTTT.